These 22 T cell receptor beta chains originate from one sample sequenced in a study of response to subunit inactivated influenza vaccine. TCRdb re-analysed the RT-PCR reads in MiXCR, keeping a single row per CDR3 protein. The sample lists more than 550,000 distinct CDR3 sequences, about an eighth seen once, with approximately 10% in the top ten. The input for sequencing was PBMCs from blood, taken on the day of vaccination. The receptors stem from a man aged 45-60 years who received an inactivated influenza vaccine.

In its sample, this clonotype was seen many times. This rearrangement joins TRBV5-1 to TRBJ2-3; the match to TRBD1 covers 8 bases. The V gene's germline CDR1 is SGHRS and CDR2 YFSETQ. After removal of 2 bases from V and 5 bases from J, the junction contained 4 bases not matched to a gene. This CDR3 has 14 residues. The DNA for the CDR3 is TGCGCCAGCAGCTTTGTAGGGACAGGAGATACGCAGTATTTT. Its translation is CASSFVGTGDTQYF.

The chain joins TRBV7-2 to TRBJ1-5; D remains unclear. CDR1 is SGHTA, CDR2 FQGNSA, per germline. The germline V and J ends were trimmed by 1 base and 3 bases, with 10 bases remaining between them. The CDR3 sequence is 15 residues long. CDR3 residues: CASSLVRANNQPQHF. CDR3 bases: TGTGCCAGCAGCTTAGTTCGAGCCAACAATCAGCCCCAGCATTTT.

This clonotype occurred a few times. The genes are TRBV20-1 and TRBJ2-3, with a tentative D call TRBD2 (6 bases). V lost 3 bases to trimming and J lost 1 base, with 14 bases between them. The CDR3 runs to 15 residues. Germline CDR1 reads DFQATT; CDR2 reads SNEGSKA (reference sequence). CDR3 residues: CSASNPQRGTDTQYF. In DNA, the CDR3 is TGCAGTGCTAGCAACCCCCAGCGGGGCACAGATACGCAGTATTTT.

This clonotype was counted between two and nine times. The chain combines TRBV24-1 with TRBJ1-2; D is unresolved. The CDR3 has 12 amino acids. Germline CDR1 reads KGHDR; CDR2 reads SFDVKD. V was clipped by 1 base and J by 4 bases, with 3 bases between them. CDR3 loop: CATSDFGYGYTF. The CDR3 region has the DNA TGTGCCACCAGTGATTTCGGCTATGGCTACACCTTC.

This clonotype occurred once. The chain combines TRBV20-1 with TRBJ2-1; D is possibly TRBD2 (5 bases). CDR3 length: 13 amino acids. Trimming cost V 3 bases and J 4 bases, with 10 bases left between them. Germline V gene sequence: CDR1 DFQATT, CDR2 SNEGSKA (reference sequence). CDR3 loop: CSASEGRYNEQFF. CDR3 in DNA: TGCAGTGCTAGCGAGGGCAGGTACAATGAGCAGTTCTTC.

This clonotype was recorded at least ten times. The CDR3, as DNA: TGTGCCAGCAGCCAAAACTCCGGGACTCTCCGTGGCGGGGAGCTGTTTTTT. Its protein is CASSQNSGTLRGGELFF. This chain joins TRBV11-1 and TRBJ2-2; weak D call: TRBD2 (6 bases). Deletions cut 5 bases from V and 7 bases from J, with 23 bases between. Per the germline V gene, CDR1 is SGHAT and CDR2 is FQDESV (reference sequence). The CDR3 extends over 17 amino acids.

The chain combines TRBV19 with TRBJ2-5; 9 nucleotides align to TRBD2. Germline V gene data show CDR1 as LNHDA and CDR2 as SQIVND (reference sequence). V was pared by 5 bases and J by 3 bases, with 10 bases of the junction left unmatched. This CDR3 contains 16 residues. The CDR3 reads CASSAPGTSSEETQYF. In DNA, the CDR3 is TGTGCCAGTAGTGCGCCCGGGACTAGCTCCGAAGAGACCCAGTACTTC.

Only a few counts were recorded for this clonotype. The chain uses TRBV12-3 or TRBV12-4 and TRBJ1-2; TRBD1 agrees at 9 bases. This CDR3 is built from 14 residues. Losses at the gene ends were 6 bases for V and 2 bases for J; bases not matched to a gene: 4. CDR3 residues: CASRGQGPNYGYTF. DNA for the CDR3: TGTGCCAGCAGGGGACAGGGACCGAACTATGGCTACACCTTC.

V and J are TRBV3-1 and TRBJ1-6; D is undetermined. The germline CDR1 and CDR2 sequences are LGHDT and YNNKEL (reference sequence). The CDR3 contains 16 residues. The ends were cut back, 4 bases at V and 5 bases at J, with 15 bases in the middle. CDR3 DNA: TGTGCCAGCAGCCGTTCCGCGGGGATCGATAATTCACCCCTCCACTTT. It yields the protein CASSRSAGIDNSPLHF. The full variable domain, in which reference TRBV3-1 and TRBJ1-6 provide the parts outside the CDR3, is DTAVSQTPKYLVTQMGNDKSIKCEQNLGHDTMYWYKQDSKKFLKIMFSYNNKELIINETVPNRFSPKSPDKAHLNLHINSLELGDSAVYFCASSRSAGIDNSPLHFGNGTRLTVT.

This clonotype was picked up a small number of times. This chain joins TRBV24-1 and TRBJ2-7; 8 nucleotides align to TRBD1. The CDR3 consists of 13 residues. V trimming: 5 bases; J trimming: 3 bases; junction bases outside the gene matches: 2. Germline CDR1 is KGHDR and CDR2 is SFDVKD. The DNA of the CDR3 is TGTGCCACCAGTGGTGACAGGGGCTACGAGCAGTACTTC. This codes for CATSGDRGYEQYF.

The rearrangement links TRBV11-3 to TRBJ2-5; D uncertain. The CDR3 sequence is 12 residues long. Germline CDR1 and CDR2: SGHNT and YENEEA. Trimming stripped 5 bases from V and 7 bases from J, with 11 bases between. The CDR3 here is CASSPGPGTQYF. The CDR3 coding sequence is TGTGCCAGCAGCCCCGGGCCTGGGACCCAGTACTTC.

Concerning this clonotype itself: The junction differs from germline at one of its ends, possibly a read error. The gene calls are TRBV4-3 and TRBJ1-1, with a weak D call TRBD1 (5 bases). Germline values: CDR1 LGHNA, CDR2 YSLEER. CDR3 size: 15 residues. In DNA form, the CDR3 reads TGCTCCAGCAGCCAGGGCGTCGGACTTAGAGGTGAAGCTTTCTTT. It yields the protein CSSSQGVGLRGEAFF.

The V call is TRBV6-5, the J call TRBJ2-1; TRBD2 agrees at 9 bases. This CDR3 is 17 amino acids long. Trimming cost V 6 bases and J 5 bases; bases outside gene matches: 14. CDR1 and CDR2 (germline): MNHEY, SVGAGI. The CDR3 protein is CASSSSHWRGGHNEQFF. The CDR3 coding sequence is TGTGCCAGCAGCTCCTCCCACTGGCGGGGGGGCCACAATGAGCAGTTCTTC.

Worth noting for this clonotype: A read error is possible here, since a much larger clone lies one base away. This chain connects TRBV5-1 to TRBJ2-1, with 10 nucleotides matching TRBD1. This CDR3 is 15 amino acids long. Germline CDR1 SGHRS, CDR2 YFSETQ. V shed 4 bases, J shed 8 bases, and the junction held 9 bases outside the gene matches. For the CDR3, the DNA is TGCGCCAGCAGCACACGGGGGACAGGGGACCATGAGCAGTTCTTC. Translated: CASSTRGTGDHEQFF.

This clonotype was seen a handful of times. V is TRBV7-2 and J is TRBJ2-3, with D hard to call. The CDR3 consists of 16 residues. V dropped 0 bases and J dropped 5 bases, with 15 bases sitting between them. Germline V gene data show CDR1 as SGHTA and CDR2 as FQGNSA. The CDR3 sequence is CASSLASSFYVDTQYF. The DNA of the CDR3 is TGTGCCAGCAGCTTAGCGAGTTCTTTTTATGTAGATACGCAGTATTTT.

This clonotype was seen repeatedly, ten times or more. One end of the junction fails to match germline, which may point to a read error. The chain uses TRBV12-3 or TRBV12-4 and TRBJ2-7, with D perhaps matching TRBD1 (6 bases). The CDR3 contains 13 residues. CDR3 in DNA: TGTGCCAGCAGCTACGGACAGACCTACGAACAGTACTTC. It codes for CASSYGQTYEQYF.

Many counts were recorded for this clonotype. The rearrangement links TRBV5-1 to TRBJ2-1; D is undetermined. The CDR3 sequence is 11 residues long. The V gene's germline CDR1 is SGHRS and CDR2 YFSETQ. Between the trimmed V and J ends, which lost 5 bases and 5 bases, there was a span of 5 bases. In DNA, the CDR3 is TGCGCCAGCAGATGGGACAATGAGCAGTTCTTC. Its protein is CASRWDNEQFF.

This chain uses TRBV7-3 with TRBJ2-6; D not certain. Trimming shortened V by 0 bases and J by 4 bases, and 4 bases separated the two germline ends. CDR1 is SGHTA, CDR2 FQGTGA, per germline. This CDR3 has 14 residues. CDR3 region: CASSLTPGANVLTF. In nucleotides, the CDR3 is TGTGCCAGCAGCTTAACACCCGGGGCCAACGTCCTGACTTTC.

This clonotype was detected only a few times. The chain employs TRBV12-3 or TRBV12-4 and TRBJ2-7, with a possible D match to TRBD1 (6 bases). The germline V and J ends were trimmed by 4 bases and 3 bases, with 13 bases remaining between them. The length of the CDR3 is 14 residues. This CDR3 reads CASSSATGRYEQYF. In DNA form, the CDR3 reads TGTGCCAGCAGTTCGGCGACAGGACGCTACGAGCAGTACTTC.

This sequence joins TRBV29-1 and TRBJ2-7; D possibly uses TRBD1 or TRBD2 (5 bases each). Germline lookup yields CDR1 SQVTM and CDR2 ANQGSEA. The CDR3 loop spans 12 amino acids. Trimming took 7 bases from V and 10 from J, leaving 20 bases between them. The CDR3 here is CSGGFGSRDQYF. CDR3 sequence (DNA): TGCAGCGGGGGGTTTGGGTCAAGAGATCAGTACTTC.

This clonotype was seen more than once but under ten times. The chain combines TRBV20-1 with TRBJ1-1; D remains ambiguous. The V end was cut by 4 bases, the J end by 3 bases, with 12 bases between. The CDR3 has 13 amino acids. From germline, CDR1 is DFQATT and CDR2 SNEGSKA (reference sequence). The CDR3 sequence: CSAKPDRYTEAFF. The CDR3 bases are TGCAGTGCTAAACCGGACCGGTACACTGAAGCTTTCTTT.

The genes are TRBV5-1 and TRBJ2-7; 9 bases line up with TRBD1. Germline V gives CDR1 SGHRS, CDR2 YFSETQ. Trimming at V came to 4 bases and at J to 3 bases, leaving 8 bases not matched to a gene. The CDR3 is 15 residues long. The CDR3 nucleotides read TGCGCCAGCAGCCCCCGGGGGACAGGGTTCTACGAGCAGTACTTC. Protein: CASSPRGTGFYEQYF.